Described below is a single T cell receptor (beta chain) sequence and its context. Its antigen is as yet unknown. Sorting of unstimulated PBMCs yielded separate CD3+CD4+ and CD3+CD8+ fractions. The sample is drawn from a study of T cell clones after liver transplantation. Study-wide results and caveats: Rather than being deleted, graft donor-reactive T cells may have moved into the graft.

Germline lookup yields CDR1 SGHRS and CDR2 YFSETQ. Trimming shortened V by 4 bases and J by 4 bases, and 15 bases separated the two germline ends. This CDR3 is built from 15 residues. Only in-frame clones appear in the TCRdb table, and some are missing; sequencing was by immunoSEQ multiplex PCR. The table includes about 15,000 clones, 92% detected once. The chain couples TRBV5-1 to TRBJ2-1; either TRBD1 or TRBD2 may supply D (5 bases each). The TCR comes from a human donor who received a liver transplant. The sequences come from CD8+ T cells from blood, collected before liver transplant. The CDR3 nucleotides read TGCGCCAGCAGCCCTGAGGGGTTAGTGTACAATGAGCAGTTCTTC. Translated, it gives CASSPEGLVYNEQFF.